This T cell receptor (beta chain) was recorded in a study of neoadjuvant anti-PD-1 for oral cavity cancer. Study results and caveats: Higher pretreatment Treg/Th17 ratios tracked higher pretreatment blood clonality. Only a few patients per response group were TCR-analyzed; validation needed.

Details on this clone: No antigen is known for it.

Sequencing was performed with immunoSEQ multiplex PCR; in TCRdb, only in-frame clones are kept and a portion is missing. This sample has 6,000 to 7,000 clones; around 50% occur once, and the top ten carry roughly 30%. Patients had newly diagnosed, untreated stage II-IVA oral cavity squamous cell carcinoma. This CDR3 spans 8 amino acids. The receptor was derived from a person aged 40 to 85 with oral cavity squamous cell carcinoma. This sequence joins TRBV21-1 and TRBJ2-7. TRBV21-1 is tagged as a pseudogene. Sequencing was performed on tumor tissue, taken before nivolumab (anti-PD-1) treatment. The CDR3 here is CASYEQYF. The CDR3 coding sequence is TGTGCCAGCTACGAGCAGTACTTC.